This T cell receptor (beta chain) comes out of a study of T-cell memory formation after mild COVID-19. The V and J ends lost 2 bases and 1 base respectively, with 10 bases between them. The germline gives CDR1 SGHTA, CDR2 FQGNSA. CDR3 size: 15 residues. One entry per CDR3 protein, called by TCRdb with MiXCR from the 5' RACE reads. The sample records about 400,000 distinct CDR3 sequences, roughly 24% being singletons. The chain combines TRBV7-2 with TRBJ2-3; D possibly corresponds to TRBD2 (5 bases). Sequencing was carried out using PBMCs or a T cell subset sorted from them (not recorded which). The receptor was derived from an adult woman who had mild COVID-19 (a few samples of this study predate the infection). Cell type and time point are not known. Here the CDR3 DNA reads TGTGCCAGCAGCTTATCCTACGGGGGCACAGATACGCAGTATTTT. Translation: CASSLSYGGTDTQYF.